One and the same sample provided the 6 T cell receptor beta chains below, sequenced in a study of blood T cell repertoires in COVID-19 (dated by TCRdb to 2019 to 2021). The method was the immunoSEQ multiplex PCR assay. The source is immuneACCESS, and TCRdb retained only in-frame sequences with V and J called. Part of the clones is not carried over; for the studies checked, unresolved V genes explain less than half of this, and the remainder is unexplained. Within this sample are about 430,000 clones, with more than 70% of them counted one time only. Clones ranked in the top ten supply roughly 1.4% of the sample. The sequencing input was PBMCs or T cells enriched from blood (not recorded which). The receptors were gathered from a woman under 30 who had been exposed to COVID-19.

The rearrangement joins TRBV7-2 to TRBJ2-1, with TRBD2 matching over 10 bases. Trimming at V came to 6 bases and at J to 4 bases, leaving 9 bases not matched to a gene. Germline CDR1 and CDR2: SGHTA and FQGNSA. The CDR3 runs to 16 residues. In DNA, the CDR3 is TGTGCCAGCAGACCTAGGACTAGCGGCGAATACAATGAGCAGTTCTTC. Translation gives CASRPRTSGEYNEQFF.

The chain has TRBV3-1 (or the pseudogene TRBV3-2) and TRBJ1-2, with a weak D call TRBD1 (6 bases). Germline loops: CDR1 LGHDT, CDR2 YNNKEL (reference sequence). The CDR3 extends over 14 amino acids. Trimming took 0 bases from V and 3 from J, leaving 8 bases between them. CDR3 coding DNA: TGTGCCAGCAGCCAAGATTCAGGGGACTATGGCTACACCTTC. It translates to CASSQDSGDYGYTF.

As regards this clone: Distinct nucleotide sequences in the sample also encode this CDR3. The rearrangement joins TRBV7-2 to TRBJ1-1, with D perhaps TRBD1 (5 bases). This CDR3 is 13 amino acids long. Between the trimmed V and J ends, which lost 4 bases and 1 base, there was a span of 7 bases. In germline, CDR1 is SGHTA, CDR2 FQGNSA. CDR3 region: CASSSTGNTEAFF. The CDR3 nucleotides read TGTGCCAGCAGCTCAACAGGGAACACTGAAGCTTTCTTT.

The chain recombines TRBV10-3 with TRBJ2-3; no clear D gene. The CDR3 runs to 11 residues. With 5 bases removed from V and 2 bases from J, the gap between germline ends came to 2 bases. Germline V lookup: CDR1 ENHRY, CDR2 SYGVKD. The DNA for the CDR3 is TGTGCCATCAGTCACACAGATACGCAGTATTTT. It translates to CAISHTDTQYF.

This sequence joins TRBV2 and TRBJ2-7, with TRBD2 matching 8 bases. Germline-derived CDR1 and CDR2 are SNHLY and FYNNEI. The CDR3 is 15 amino acids. Trimming removed 7 bases from V and 1 base from J; junction bases left unmatched: 9. DNA for the CDR3: TGTGCCAGCACCCCGCGGTCTAGCGGGTCCTACGAGCAGTACTTC. Amino acid sequence: CASTPRSSGSYEQYF.

The chain links TRBV11-2 to TRBJ2-1; D gene unclear. Germline-derived CDR1 and CDR2 are SGHAT and FQNNGV. Trimming took off 5 bases at V and 5 bases at J, with 13 bases between the two ends. The CDR3 sequence is 14 residues long. In DNA form, the CDR3 reads TGTGCCAGCAGCCCACGATCAGGTGACAATGAGCAGTTCTTC. It yields the protein CASSPRSGDNEQFF.